The rows below give T cell receptor beta chains drawn from one sample of a study of T cell responses to AZD1222 COVID-19 vaccine. The data were produced by immunoSEQ multiplex PCR, yet TCRdb's version contains in-frame clones alone and is incomplete. This sample yields more than 140,000 clones, of which 70% to 90% are seen a single time; about 3.3% belongs to the top ten. The input for sequencing was peripheral blood, taken on day 0 of MenACWY control vaccination. These receptors were obtained from an adult in good health. Both conserved end residues are part of each CDR3. The D gene is left open where the match is weak. Size is omitted from some rows. Given values are once, few, many or a class for expanded clones.

v_call: TRBV18; j_call: TRBJ1-2; clone_size: .; d_call: .; cdr3_aa: CASSPRANYGYTF; cdr3_nt: TGTGCCAGCTCCCCCCGGGCAAACTATGGCTACACCTTC
v_call: TRBV25-1; j_call: TRBJ2-7; clone_size: .; d_call: TRBD1; cdr3_aa: CASSEEGTGYRYEQYF; cdr3_nt: TGTGCCAGCAGTGAAGAGGGGACAGGGTATCGGTACGAGCAGTACTTC
v_call: TRBV7-3; j_call: TRBJ2-5; clone_size: once; d_call: TRBD1; cdr3_aa: CASSESGTGGETQYF; cdr3_nt: TGTGCCAGCAGTGAATCCGGGACAGGGGGAGAGACCCAGTACTTC
v_call: TRBV5-1; j_call: TRBJ1-4; clone_size: .; d_call: .; cdr3_aa: CASSSLTTNEKLFF; cdr3_nt: TGCGCCAGCAGCTCTTTAACAACTAATGAAAAACTGTTTTTT
v_call: TRBV2; j_call: TRBJ1-4; clone_size: few; d_call: .; cdr3_aa: CASREDRVREKLFF; cdr3_nt: TGTGCCAGCAGGGAGGACAGAGTCAGAGAAAAACTGTTTTTT
v_call: TRBV5-6; j_call: TRBJ1-4; clone_size: .; d_call: TRBD1; cdr3_aa: CASSLAGQGREKLFF; cdr3_nt: TGTGCCAGCAGCTTGGCCGGACAGGGGAGGGAAAAACTGTTTTTT
v_call: TRBV2; j_call: TRBJ1-5; clone_size: few; d_call: .; cdr3_aa: CASSREGDSNQPQHF; cdr3_nt: TGTGCCAGCAGTCGGGAGGGGGATAGCAATCAGCCCCAGCATTTT
v_call: TRBV11-2; j_call: TRBJ2-7; clone_size: once; d_call: .; cdr3_aa: CASSWGAGTDEQYF; cdr3_nt: TGTGCCAGCAGCTGGGGGGCCGGGACGGACGAGCAGTACTTC
v_call: TRBV7-2; j_call: TRBJ2-7; clone_size: few; d_call: .; cdr3_aa: CASSSGYGGDPYEQYF; cdr3_nt: TGTGCCAGCAGCTCCGGATATGGAGGGGATCCCTACGAGCAGTACTTC
v_call: TRBV6-5; j_call: TRBJ1-2; clone_size: .; d_call: .; cdr3_aa: CAARVADSFGYTF; cdr3_nt: TGTGCCGCACGCGTGGCCGACTCCTTTGGCTACACCTTC
v_call: TRBV5-1; j_call: TRBJ2-2; clone_size: .; d_call: TRBD2; cdr3_aa: CASSPGLAGAGELFF; cdr3_nt: TGCGCCAGCAGCCCCGGACTAGCAGGGGCCGGGGAGCTGTTTTTT
v_call: TRBV10-1; j_call: TRBJ2-1; clone_size: .; d_call: .; cdr3_aa: CASNKTDSSSYNEQFF; cdr3_nt: TGCGCCAGCAATAAGACGGACTCTAGCTCCTACAATGAGCAGTTCTTC
v_call: TRBV11-3; j_call: TRBJ2-1; clone_size: .; d_call: .; cdr3_aa: CASSPGMQGIRNEQFF; cdr3_nt: TGTGCCAGCAGCCCGGGGATGCAGGGGATCAGGAATGAGCAGTTCTTC
v_call: TRBV11-2; j_call: TRBJ1-3; clone_size: .; d_call: .; cdr3_aa: CASSFSGPGNTIYF; cdr3_nt: TGTGCCAGCAGCTTTTCGGGACCTGGAAACACCATATATTTT
v_call: TRBV28; j_call: TRBJ1-2; clone_size: once; d_call: .; cdr3_aa: CASRGEVLGGYTF; cdr3_nt: TGTGCCAGCAGGGGCGAGGTTTTGGGAGGCTACACCTTC
v_call: TRBV14; j_call: TRBJ1-3; clone_size: .; d_call: .; cdr3_aa: CASSQVGHSAGNTIYF; cdr3_nt: TGTGCCAGCAGCCAAGTAGGACATTCAGCTGGAAACACCATATATTTT
v_call: TRBV5-4; j_call: TRBJ2-2; clone_size: .; d_call: .; cdr3_aa: CASSLRAGLNPGELFF; cdr3_nt: TGTGCCAGCAGCTTGAGGGCAGGGTTGAATCCCGGGGAGCTGTTTTTT
v_call: TRBV24-1; j_call: TRBJ1-4; clone_size: .; d_call: .; cdr3_aa: CATSDHRANEKLFF; cdr3_nt: TGTGCCACCAGTGATCACCGGGCCAATGAAAAACTGTTTTTT
v_call: TRBV6-2/TRBV6-3; j_call: TRBJ1-2; clone_size: .; d_call: .; cdr3_aa: CASSRRTANYGYTF; cdr3_nt: TGTGCCAGCAGTCGACGGACAGCTAACTATGGCTACACCTTC
v_call: TRBV6-5; j_call: TRBJ2-2; clone_size: .; d_call: .; cdr3_aa: CASSYGGPGELFF; cdr3_nt: TGTGCCAGCAGTTATGGTGGTCCCGGGGAGCTGTTTTTT
v_call: TRBV19; j_call: TRBJ2-5; clone_size: few; d_call: TRBD2; cdr3_aa: CASSITGTSGGGQETQYF; cdr3_nt: TGTGCCAGTAGTATAACCGGGACTAGCGGGGGCGGACAAGAGACCCAGTACTTC
v_call: TRBV4-2; j_call: TRBJ1-3; clone_size: .; d_call: .; cdr3_aa: CASSQETAGNTIYF; cdr3_nt: TGTGCCAGCAGCCAAGAAACAGCTGGAAACACCATATATTTT
v_call: TRBV3-1/TRBV3-2; j_call: TRBJ2-7; clone_size: .; d_call: .; cdr3_aa: CASRGGFRQNYEQYF; cdr3_nt: TGTGCCAGTCGCGGAGGTTTTAGGCAGAACTACGAGCAGTACTTC
v_call: TRBV5-1; j_call: TRBJ1-1; clone_size: .; d_call: TRBD1; cdr3_aa: CASSLASGAGGRKGTEAFF; cdr3_nt: TGCGCCAGCAGCTTGGCCTCCGGGGCAGGGGGTAGGAAGGGAACTGAAGCTTTCTTT
v_call: TRBV5-4; j_call: TRBJ1-2; clone_size: once; d_call: .; cdr3_aa: CASSFGQNGYTF; cdr3_nt: TGTGCCAGCAGCTTCGGGCAGAATGGCTACACCTTC
v_call: TRBV29-1; j_call: TRBJ2-1; clone_size: .; d_call: .; cdr3_aa: CSVWGGTAYNEQFF; cdr3_nt: TGCAGCGTTTGGGGGGGGACAGCATACAATGAGCAGTTCTTC
v_call: TRBV1; j_call: TRBJ1-5; clone_size: .; d_call: .; cdr3_aa: CTSSPVVSYSNQPQHF; cdr3_nt: TGCACCAGCAGCCCCGTAGTGTCTTATAGCAATCAGCCCCAGCATTTT
v_call: TRBV10-3; j_call: TRBJ1-4; clone_size: .; d_call: TRBD1; cdr3_aa: CAIAGQGNEKLFF; cdr3_nt: TGTGCCATCGCGGGACAGGGGAATGAAAAACTGTTTTTT